Sequencing of this T cell receptor (beta chain) was carried out in a study of regulatory T cells in long-lasting Graves disease. Time point described: newly diagnosed GD, antithyroid drugs for less than 3 months. The TCR library used RNA extracted from PBMCs. HTBI primers from iRepertoire and Arm-PCR of CDR3 regions yielded the TCR beta libraries. TCRdb itself ran the multiplex PCR reads through MiXCR, one entry per CDR3 protein. This sample carries 350,000 to 500,000 distinct CDR3 sequences, 14% of them seen once, and the ten largest clones take around a sixth. Study observations and caveats: Since the sample size was small, accuracy may have been reduced. There were preferences for TRBV28, TRBJ1-2 and TRBJ2-5 in persistent disease.

Notes on this clonotype: Its matching antigen is unknown. An end of the junction does not agree with germline; a read error may underlie this.

The CDR3 contains 14 residues. Germline V gene sequence: CDR1 MGHDK, CDR2 SYGVNS. The sample was also reused in another study, on T cells in Graves' hyperthyroidism and ophthalmopathy. That investigation notes: These patients, aged 18 to 65, had recently diagnosed hyperthyroidism lasting under 2 months.

This clonotype was obtained from a woman between 45 and 65 years old with Graves disease. This sample comprised peripheral blood mononuclear cells (PBMCs), obtained at new diagnosis, from a patient treated with antithyroid drugs. V usage is TRBV25-1 and J usage is TRBJ1-1; 9 bases are shared with TRBD1. The CDR3 nucleotides read TGTACCAGCAGTGGAGGGACAGGGACCACTGAAGCTTTCTTT. Residues: CTSSGGTGTTEAFF.